This T cell receptor (beta chain) came from a study of blood T cell repertoires in COVID-19. Whole-study context: PBMCs, B-cell-depleted T cells, or T cells provided the cDNA or gDNA that made up the material.

Clinical history reported by participants formed the basis on which cohorts were assigned. This CDR3 region has 14 residues. Germline V lookup: CDR1 ENHRY, CDR2 SYGVKD. The germline V and J ends were trimmed by 0 bases and 6 bases, with 12 bases remaining between them. Some clones are missing from TCRdb's copy, which holds only in-frame ones; the method was immunoSEQ multiplex PCR. The table includes around 420,000 clones, roughly 88% detected once. The sample consisted of PBMCs or T cells enriched from blood (not recorded which). The origin of this receptor is a middle-aged woman with acute COVID-19. The V gene is TRBV10-3, the J gene TRBJ2-7; D may be TRBD1 (5 bases). CDR3 protein: CAISESPGSSEQYF. CDR3 nucleotide sequence: TGTGCCATCAGTGAGTCTCCAGGGTCGTCCGAGCAGTACTTC.